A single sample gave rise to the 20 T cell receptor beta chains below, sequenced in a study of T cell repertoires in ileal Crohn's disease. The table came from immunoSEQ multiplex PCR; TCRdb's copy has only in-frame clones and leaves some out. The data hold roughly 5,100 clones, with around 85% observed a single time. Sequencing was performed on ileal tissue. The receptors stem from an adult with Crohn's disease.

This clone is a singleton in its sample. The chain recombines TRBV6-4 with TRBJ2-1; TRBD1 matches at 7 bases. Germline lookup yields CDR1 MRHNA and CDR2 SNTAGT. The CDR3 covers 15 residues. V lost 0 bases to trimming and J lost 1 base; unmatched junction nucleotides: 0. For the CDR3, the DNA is TGTGCCAGCAGTGACTCGACAGGGTCCTACAATGAGCAGTTCTTC. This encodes CASSDSTGSYNEQFF.

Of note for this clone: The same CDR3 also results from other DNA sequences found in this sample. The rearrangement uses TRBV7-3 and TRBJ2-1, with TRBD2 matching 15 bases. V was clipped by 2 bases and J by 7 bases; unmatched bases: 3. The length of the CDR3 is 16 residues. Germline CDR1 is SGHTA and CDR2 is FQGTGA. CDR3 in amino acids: CASSLLGLAGGNEQFF. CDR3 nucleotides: TGTGCCAGCAGCTTACTCGGACTAGCGGGGGGGAATGAGCAGTTCTTC.

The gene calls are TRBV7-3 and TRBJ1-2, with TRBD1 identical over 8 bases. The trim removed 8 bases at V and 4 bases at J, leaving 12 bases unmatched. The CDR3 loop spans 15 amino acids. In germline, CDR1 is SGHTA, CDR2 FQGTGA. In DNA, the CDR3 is TGTGCCAGCGCGACGGACAGGGCCGGGGCCTATGGCTACACCTTC. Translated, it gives CASATDRAGAYGYTF.

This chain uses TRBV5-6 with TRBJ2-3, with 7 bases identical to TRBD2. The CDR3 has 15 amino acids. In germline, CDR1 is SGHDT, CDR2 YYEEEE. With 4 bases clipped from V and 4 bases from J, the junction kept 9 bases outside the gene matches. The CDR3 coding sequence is TGTGCCAGCAGCATTTTGGGGGGGGAGGCAGATACGCAGTATTTT. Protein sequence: CASSILGGEADTQYF.

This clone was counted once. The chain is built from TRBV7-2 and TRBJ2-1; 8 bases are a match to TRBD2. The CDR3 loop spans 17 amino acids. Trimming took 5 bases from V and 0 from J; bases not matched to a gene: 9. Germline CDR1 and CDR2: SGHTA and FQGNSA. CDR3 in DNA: TGTGCCAGCAGCGCAAGTTTCGGGGGGGCCTCCTACAATGAGCAGTTCTTC. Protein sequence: CASSASFGGASYNEQFF.

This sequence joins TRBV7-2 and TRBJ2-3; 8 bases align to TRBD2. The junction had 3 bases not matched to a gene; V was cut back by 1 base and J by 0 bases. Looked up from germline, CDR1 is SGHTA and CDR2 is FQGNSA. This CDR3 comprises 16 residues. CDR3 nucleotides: TGTGCCAGCAGCTTAGACGGCGGGGGGAGCACAGATACGCAGTATTTT. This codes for CASSLDGGGSTDTQYF.

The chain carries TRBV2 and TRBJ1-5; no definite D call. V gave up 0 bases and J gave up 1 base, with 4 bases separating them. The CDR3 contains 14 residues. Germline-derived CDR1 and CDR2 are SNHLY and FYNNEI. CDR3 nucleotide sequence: TGTGCCAGCAGTGAAGCAGCGAGCAATCAGCCCCAGCATTTT. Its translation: CASSEAASNQPQHF. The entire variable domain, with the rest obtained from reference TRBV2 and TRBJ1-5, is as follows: EPEVTQTPSHQVTQMGQEVILRCVPISNHLYFYWYRQILGQKVEFLVSFYNNEISEKSEIFDDQFSVERPDGSNFTLKIRSTKLEDSAMYFCASSEAASNQPQHFGDGTRLSIL.

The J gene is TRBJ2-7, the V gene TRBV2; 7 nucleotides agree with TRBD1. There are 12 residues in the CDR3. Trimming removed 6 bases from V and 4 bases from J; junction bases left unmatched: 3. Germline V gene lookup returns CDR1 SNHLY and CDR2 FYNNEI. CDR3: CASSSGQYEQYF. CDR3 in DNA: TGTGCCAGCAGCTCGGGACAGTACGAGCAGTACTTC.

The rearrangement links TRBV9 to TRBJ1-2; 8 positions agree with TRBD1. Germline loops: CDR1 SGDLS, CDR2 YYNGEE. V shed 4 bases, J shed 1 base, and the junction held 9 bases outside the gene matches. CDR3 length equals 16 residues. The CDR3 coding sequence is TGTGCCAGCAGCCCCGGACAGGGAGGCGGTAACTATGGCTACACCTTC. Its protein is CASSPGQGGGNYGYTF. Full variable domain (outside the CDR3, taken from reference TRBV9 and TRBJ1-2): DSGVTQTPKHLITATGQRVTLRCSPRSGDLSVYWYQQSLDQGLQFLIQYYNGEERAKGNILERFSAQQFPDLHSELNLSSLELGDSALYFCASSPGQGGGNYGYTFGSGTRLTVV.

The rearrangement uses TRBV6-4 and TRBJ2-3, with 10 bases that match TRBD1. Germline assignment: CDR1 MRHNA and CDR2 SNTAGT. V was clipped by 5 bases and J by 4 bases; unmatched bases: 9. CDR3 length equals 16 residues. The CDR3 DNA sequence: TGTGCCAGCAGTCCGACAGGGGGCGGTCGTGCAGATACGCAGTATTTT. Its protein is CASSPTGGGRADTQYF.

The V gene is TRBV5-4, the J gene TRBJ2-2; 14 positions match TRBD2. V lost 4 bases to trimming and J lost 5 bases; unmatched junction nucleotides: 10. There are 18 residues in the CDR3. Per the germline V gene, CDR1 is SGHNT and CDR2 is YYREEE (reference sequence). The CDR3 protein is CASSPPSTSGRGTGELFF. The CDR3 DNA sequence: TGTGCCAGCAGCCCCCCGTCGACTAGCGGGAGGGGGACCGGGGAGCTGTTTTTT.

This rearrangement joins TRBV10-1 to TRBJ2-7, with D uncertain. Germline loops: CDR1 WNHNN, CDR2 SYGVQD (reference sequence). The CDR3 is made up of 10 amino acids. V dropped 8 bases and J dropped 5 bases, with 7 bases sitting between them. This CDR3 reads CASPPDEQYF. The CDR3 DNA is TGCGCCAGCCCCCCCGACGAGCAGTACTTC.

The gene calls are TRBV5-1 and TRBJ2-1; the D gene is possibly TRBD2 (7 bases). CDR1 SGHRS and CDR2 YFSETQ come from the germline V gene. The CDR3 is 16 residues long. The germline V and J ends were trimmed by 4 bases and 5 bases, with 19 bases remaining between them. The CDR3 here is CASSSIIGGPNNEQFF. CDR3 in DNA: TGCGCCAGCAGCAGTATAATCGGGGGGCCGAACAATGAGCAGTTCTTC.

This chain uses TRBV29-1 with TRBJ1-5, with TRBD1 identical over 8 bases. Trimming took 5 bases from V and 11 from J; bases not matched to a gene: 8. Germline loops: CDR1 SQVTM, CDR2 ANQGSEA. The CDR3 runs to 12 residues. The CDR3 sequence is CSVSTGDEAQHF. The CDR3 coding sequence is TGCAGCGTTTCGACAGGGGACGAGGCCCAGCATTTT.

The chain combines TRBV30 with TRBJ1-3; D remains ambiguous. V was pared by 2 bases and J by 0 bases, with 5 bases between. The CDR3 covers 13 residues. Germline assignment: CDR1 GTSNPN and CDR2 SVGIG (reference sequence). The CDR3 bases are TGTGCCTGGAGTAAGAGCTCTGGAAACACCATATATTTT. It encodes CAWSKSSGNTIYF.

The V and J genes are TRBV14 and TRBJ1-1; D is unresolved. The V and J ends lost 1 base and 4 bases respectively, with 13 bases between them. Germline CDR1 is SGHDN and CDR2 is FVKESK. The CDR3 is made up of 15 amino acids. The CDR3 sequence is CASSQGKIFSTEAFF. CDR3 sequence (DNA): TGTGCCAGCAGCCAAGGCAAGATCTTTAGCACTGAAGCTTTCTTT.

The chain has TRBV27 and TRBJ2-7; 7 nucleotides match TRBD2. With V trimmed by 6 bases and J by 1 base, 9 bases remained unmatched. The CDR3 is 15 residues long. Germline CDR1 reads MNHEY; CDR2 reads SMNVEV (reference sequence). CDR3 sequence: CASSRGGRGSYEQYF. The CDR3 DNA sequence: TGTGCCAGCAGCAGAGGCGGGCGGGGGTCCTACGAGCAGTACTTC.

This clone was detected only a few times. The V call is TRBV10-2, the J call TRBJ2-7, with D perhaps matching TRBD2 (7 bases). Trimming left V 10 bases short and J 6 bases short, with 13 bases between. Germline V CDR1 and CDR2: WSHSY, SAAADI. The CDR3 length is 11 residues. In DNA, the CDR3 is TGCGCCATCCTGGGGGGGCTCGAGCAGTACTTC. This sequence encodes CAILGGLEQYF.

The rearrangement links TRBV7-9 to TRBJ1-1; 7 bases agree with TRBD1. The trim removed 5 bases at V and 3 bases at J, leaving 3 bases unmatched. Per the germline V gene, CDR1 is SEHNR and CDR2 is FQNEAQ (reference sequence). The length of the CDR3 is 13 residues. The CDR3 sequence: CASSPGQYTEAFF. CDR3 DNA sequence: TGTGCCAGCAGCCCGGGACAGTACACTGAAGCTTTCTTT.

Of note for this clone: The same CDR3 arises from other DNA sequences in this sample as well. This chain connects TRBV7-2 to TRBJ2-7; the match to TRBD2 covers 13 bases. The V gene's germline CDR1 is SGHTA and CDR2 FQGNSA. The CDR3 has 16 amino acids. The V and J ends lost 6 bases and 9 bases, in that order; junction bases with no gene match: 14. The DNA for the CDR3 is TGTGCCAGCAGTCGAGGAATCCGGACTAGCGGGGGCGGGCAGTACTTC. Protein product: CASSRGIRTSGGGQYF.